The present entry profiles one T cell receptor (beta chain) with its context. The CDR3 covers 14 residues. Trimming took off 5 bases at V and 0 bases at J, with 11 bases between the two ends. Germline V gene sequence: CDR1 SEHNR, CDR2 FQNEAQ (reference sequence). The data derive from a study of T cell responses to AZD1222 COVID-19 vaccine. Libraries were prepared by immunoSEQ multiplex PCR; TCRdb keeps only in-frame clonotypes and omits some of them. This table holds 150,000 to 160,000 clones, about nine tenths found once. The specimen was peripheral blood, collected on day 0 of AZD1222 vaccination. The chain recombines TRBV7-9 with TRBJ2-7; D may be TRBD1 or TRBD2 (6 bases each). This clonotype was obtained from an adult in good health. This CDR3 is CASSRGQSSYEQYF. The CDR3, as DNA: TGTGCCAGCAGCCGGGGGCAGAGCTCCTACGAGCAGTACTTC.